This section outlines one T cell receptor (beta chain) sequence together with its context. Antigen unknown. The data are from a study of cytomegalovirus exposure and HLA in healthy donors. Separation from the approximately 720-subject first cohort characterized the roughly 120-subject validation cohort, to which the donors belonged. Sequenced by immunoSEQ multiplex PCR; TCRdb stores in-frame clones only, minus some. The sample shows 150,000 to 200,000 clones, more than 80% of them seen only once. The CDR3 has 14 residues. V was pared by 0 bases and J by 1 base, with 4 bases between. CDR1 and CDR2 from the germline V gene are SEHNR and FQNEAQ (reference sequence). Findings and caveats of the study: For most TCR sequences rarity was the rule, although some public TCRs occurred in many donors.

The source of this sequence is a young man in good health and CMV-seropositive. The chain employs TRBV7-9 and TRBJ1-5, with no clear D. Source material: PBMCs. CDR3 sequence (DNA): TGTGCCAGCAGCTTAGCCGGGAGCAATCAGCCCCAGCATTTT. Translation: CASSLAGSNQPQHF.